One and the same sample provided the 5 T cell receptor beta chains below, sequenced in a study of blood T cells in healthy people across ages. The use of a sample-barcoded 5' primer and a J-beta primer mix characterized a second PCR of roughly 6 to 11 cycles. TCRdb analysed the 5' RACE reads with MiXCR anew, one entry per CDR3 protein. The sample records about a million distinct CDR3 sequences, roughly 50% being singletons. What was sequenced was blood. The receptors were gathered from a man aged 25-40 years in good health.

CDR3 sequence (DNA): TGTGCCAGCAGTTTTAGGTCCCTAGCCAAAAACATTCAGTACTTC. Protein: CASSFRSLAKNIQYF. This chain links TRBV6-2 or TRBV6-3 with TRBJ2-4, with no clear D. Germline V CDR1 and CDR2: MNHEY, SVGEGT. CDR3 length: 15 amino acids. V shed 4 bases and J shed 0 bases, with 10 bases lying between them.

The chain joins TRBV6-4 to TRBJ2-1, with 9 bases aligning to TRBD1. CDR1 is MRHNA and CDR2 is SNTAGT in the germline V gene. The V segment lost 11 bases and the J segment 2 bases; nucleotides outside the gene matches: 10. CDR3 size: 15 residues. The CDR3 nucleotides are TGTGCCGTACAACCCGGGACAGGGCCCTACAATGAGCAGTTCTTC. Translating it yields CAVQPGTGPYNEQFF.

This clonotype has a handful of counts. The chain employs TRBV4-2 and TRBJ2-1; the match to TRBD2 covers 8 bases. The CDR3 consists of 15 residues. V lost 1 base, J lost 4 bases, and 3 bases stayed unmatched. Looked up from germline, CDR1 is LGHNA and CDR2 is YNFKEQ. CDR3 nucleotides: TGTGCCAGCAGCCAAGGGGCGGGGGGATACAATGAGCAGTTCTTC. Its protein is CASSQGAGGYNEQFF.

The CDR3 loop reads CASSGKGGAFF. CDR3 nucleotide sequence: TGTGCCAGCAGTGGAAAGGGGGGCGCTTTCTTT. The J gene is TRBJ1-1, the V gene TRBV6-2 or TRBV6-3, with D perhaps TRBD1 (6 bases). From germline, CDR1 is MNHEY and CDR2 SVGEGT. The CDR3 runs 11 residues. V lost 5 bases to trimming and J lost 11 bases, with 12 bases between them.

This clonotype has only a few counts. The chain recombines TRBV3-1 with TRBJ1-1, with a possible D match to TRBD1 (6 bases). Germline V gene sequence: CDR1 LGHDT, CDR2 YNNKEL (reference sequence). Trimming pared 3 bases from V and 7 bases from J, leaving 12 bases between. This CDR3 contains 13 residues. In DNA form, the CDR3 reads TGTGCCAGCAGCCAGGGGGGGGCCCGTGAAGCTTTCTTT. Translation: CASSQGGAREAFF.